This TCR beta chain was retrieved from a study of T cell repertoires in cytomegalovirus infection. This clonotype occurred a few times. CDR1 is DFQATT and CDR2 is SNEGSKA in the germline V gene (reference sequence). The CDR3 length is 14 residues. Trimming at V came to 6 bases and at J to 1 base, leaving 4 bases not matched to a gene. MiXCR was run by TCRdb on the reads, yielding one entry per CDR3 protein. The table has under 200,000 distinct CDR3 sequences, roughly 9.8% seen once. This sequence originates from a human donor in good health (CMV status not recorded). Some clones in this sample may be carry-over from other donors' samples. Source material: PBMCs. This rearrangement joins TRBV20-1 to TRBJ2-5; 11 bases are shared with TRBD2. For the CDR3, the DNA is TGCAGTGCGCTAGCGGGAGGAGGCCAAGAGACCCAGTACTTC. This codes for CSALAGGGQETQYF.